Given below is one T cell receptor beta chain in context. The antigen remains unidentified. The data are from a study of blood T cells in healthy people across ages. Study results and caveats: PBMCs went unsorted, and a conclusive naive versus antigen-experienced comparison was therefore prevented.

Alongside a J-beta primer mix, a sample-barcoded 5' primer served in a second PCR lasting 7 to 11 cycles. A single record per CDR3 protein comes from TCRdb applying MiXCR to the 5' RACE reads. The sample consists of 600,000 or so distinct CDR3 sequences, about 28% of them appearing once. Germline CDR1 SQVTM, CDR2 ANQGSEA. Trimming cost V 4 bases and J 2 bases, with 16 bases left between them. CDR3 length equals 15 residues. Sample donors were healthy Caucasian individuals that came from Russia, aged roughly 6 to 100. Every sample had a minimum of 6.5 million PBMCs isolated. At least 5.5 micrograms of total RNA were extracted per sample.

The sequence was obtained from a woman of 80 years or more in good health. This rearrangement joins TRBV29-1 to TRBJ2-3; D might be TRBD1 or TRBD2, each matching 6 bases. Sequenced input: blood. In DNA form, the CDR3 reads TGCAGCGTTGGGGCCGCCTCGGGGGCCACAGATACGCAGTATTTT. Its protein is CSVGAASGATDTQYF.